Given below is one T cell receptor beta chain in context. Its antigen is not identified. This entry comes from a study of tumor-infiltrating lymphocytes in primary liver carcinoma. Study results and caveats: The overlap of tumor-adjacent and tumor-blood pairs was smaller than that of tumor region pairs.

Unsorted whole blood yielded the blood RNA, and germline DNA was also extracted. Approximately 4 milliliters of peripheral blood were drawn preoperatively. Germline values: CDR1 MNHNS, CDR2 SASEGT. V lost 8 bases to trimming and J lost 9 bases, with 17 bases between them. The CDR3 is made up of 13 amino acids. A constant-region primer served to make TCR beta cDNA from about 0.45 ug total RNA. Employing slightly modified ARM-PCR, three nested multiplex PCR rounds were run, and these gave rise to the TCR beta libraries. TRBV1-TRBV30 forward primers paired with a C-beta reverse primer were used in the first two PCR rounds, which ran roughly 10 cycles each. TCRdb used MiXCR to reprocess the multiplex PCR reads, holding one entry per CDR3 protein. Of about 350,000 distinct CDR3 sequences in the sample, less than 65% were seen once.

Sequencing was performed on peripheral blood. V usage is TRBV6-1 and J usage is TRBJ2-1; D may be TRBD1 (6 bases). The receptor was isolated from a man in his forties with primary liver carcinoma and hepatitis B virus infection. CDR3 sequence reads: CASAPGAFREQFF. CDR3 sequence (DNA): TGTGCCAGCGCTCCAGGGGCGTTCCGTGAGCAGTTCTTC.